Shown below are 21 T cell receptor beta chains from a single sample sequenced in a study of T-cell memory formation after mild COVID-19. TCRdb re-called the 5' RACE reads through MiXCR, storing one row per CDR3 protein. The sample has about 150,000 distinct CDR3 sequences, 5.5% to 7% seen once. Sequencing was carried out using PBMCs or a T cell subset sorted from them (not recorded which). These receptors all come from an adult woman who had mild COVID-19 (a few samples of this study predate the infection). Cell type and time point are not known.

J is TRBJ2-2 and V is TRBV6-5; D is undetermined. Germline loops: CDR1 MNHEY, CDR2 SVGAGI. V was shortened by 1 base and J by 8 bases, with 5 bases between the two germline ends. This CDR3 has 12 amino acids. The CDR3 coding sequence is TGTGCCAGCAGTTACTGGGGAGGGGAGCTGTTTTTT. Protein sequence: CASSYWGGELFF.

With respect to this clonotype: The CDR3 ends on some other residue instead of the conserved phenylalanine or tryptophan, so this is likely a read error. The V call is TRBV30, the J call TRBJ1-1; TRBD1 might be the D (5 bases). The germline V gene encodes CDR1 GTSNPN and CDR2 SVGIG (reference sequence). V shed 3 bases and J shed 9 bases, with 14 bases lying between them. This CDR3 has 12 amino acids. CDR3 amino acids: CAWSKRTLQAFI. CDR3 coding DNA: TGTGCCTGGAGCAAAAGGACACTTCAAGCTTTCATT.

This clonotype was seen repeatedly, ten times or more. This chain joins TRBV5-1 and TRBJ2-7; TRBD1 aligns across 10 bases. J gave up 6 bases and V 6 bases, and 9 bases lay outside the gene matches. This CDR3 spans 14 amino acids. Per the germline V gene, CDR1 is SGHRS and CDR2 is YFSETQ. The CDR3 sequence: CASTPGTGDSEQYF. As DNA, the CDR3 is TGCGCCAGCACCCCGGGGACAGGGGACTCCGAGCAGTACTTC.

CDR3 coding DNA: TGTGCCACCAGCACGAGGAGGACACTTAACACAGATACGCAGTATTTT. It encodes CATSTRRTLNTDTQYF. The chain recombines TRBV15 with TRBJ2-3; D may be TRBD1 or TRBD2 (5 bases each). V lost 4 bases and J lost 2, with 16 bases in between. The germline gives CDR1 LNHNV, CDR2 YYDKDF (reference sequence). This CDR3 is built from 16 residues. The full variable domain, in which reference TRBV15 and TRBJ2-3 provide the parts outside the CDR3, is DAMVIQNPRYQVTQFGKPVTLSCSQTLNHNVMYWYQQKSSQAPKLLFHYYDKDFNNEADTPDNFQSRRPNTSFCFLDIRSPGLGDTAMYLCATSTRRTLNTDTQYFGPGTRLTVL.

At least ten counts were recorded for this clonotype. The J gene is TRBJ2-1, the V gene TRBV9; 7 nucleotides line up with TRBD2. The CDR3 extends over 17 amino acids. Germline values: CDR1 SGDLS, CDR2 YYNGEE. Trimming cost V 0 bases and J 5 bases; bases outside gene matches: 11. CDR3 nucleotide sequence: TGTGCCAGCAGCGTAGGAGTACTAGCGAGGAGGGACAATGAGCAGTTCTTC. The encoded protein is CASSVGVLARRDNEQFF.

This clonotype was detected once. The rearrangement joins TRBV7-2 to TRBJ1-5; tentatively, D is TRBD1 (6 bases). Trimming removed 6 bases from V and 3 bases from J, with 12 bases in between. The CDR3 loop spans 14 amino acids. The germline V gene encodes CDR1 SGHTA and CDR2 FQGNSA. The CDR3 region has the DNA TGTGCCAGCAGAAATGGACAGCTCAATCAGCCCCAGCATTTT. This gives the protein CASRNGQLNQPQHF. Full variable domain (rest looked up from reference TRBV7-2 and TRBJ1-5): GAGVSQSPSNKVTEKGKDVELRCDPISGHTALYWYRQSLGQGLEFLIYFQGNSAPDKSGLPSDRFSAERTGGSVSTLTIQRTQQEDSAVYLCASRNGQLNQPQHFGDGTRLSIL.

This clonotype was seen a handful of times. The J gene is TRBJ2-7, the V gene TRBV23-1, with D perhaps being TRBD1 or TRBD2 (5 bases each). TRBV23-1 is flagged as an ORF with uncertain function. V was pared by 3 bases and J by 0 bases, with 15 bases between. The CDR3 runs 16 residues. CDR3 nucleotides: TGCGCCAGCAGTCAGAACGGGACCGACCACTCCTACGAGCAGTACTTC. It specifies CASSQNGTDHSYEQYF.

This clonotype was observed at least ten times. The J gene is TRBJ2-3, the V gene TRBV7-2, with D possibly TRBD2 on 6 matching bases. V lost 4 bases to trimming and J lost 2 bases, with 10 bases between them. The germline V gene encodes CDR1 SGHTA and CDR2 FQGNSA. The CDR3 sequence is 14 residues long. The CDR3 coding sequence is TGTGCCAGCAGCTCGCGGACTAACACAGATACGCAGTATTTT. This translates into CASSSRTNTDTQYF.

This clonotype was picked up many times. This chain connects TRBV7-3 to TRBJ2-3; 10 nucleotides agree with TRBD2. Germline-derived CDR1 and CDR2 are SGHTA and FQGTGA. CDR3 size: 15 residues. V gave up 4 bases and J gave up 0 bases; unmatched junction bases: 1. CDR3 in DNA: TGTGCCAGCAGCTCTAGCGGGGGAAGCACAGATACGCAGTATTTT. Protein product: CASSSSGGSTDTQYF.

The table lists this clonotype with many counts. The chain links TRBV12-3 or TRBV12-4 to TRBJ2-2; 9 bases line up with TRBD2. The CDR3 extends over 16 amino acids. Losses at the gene ends were 4 bases for V and 3 bases for J; bases not matched to a gene: 6. The CDR3 region is CASSSYSGRHTGELFF. In DNA form, the CDR3 reads TGTGCCAGCAGTTCTTATAGCGGGAGACACACCGGGGAGCTGTTTTTT.

This clonotype was picked up a small number of times. This rearrangement joins TRBV4-2 to TRBJ1-1; D may be TRBD1 (5 bases). Germline V gene data show CDR1 as LGHNA and CDR2 as YNFKEQ. Trimming removed 3 bases at V and 3 bases at J, with 17 bases between. CDR3 length: 16 amino acids. The CDR3 sequence: CASSQASPGGDTEAFF. CDR3 nucleotide sequence: TGTGCCAGCAGCCAGGCCTCGCCGGGGGGGGACACTGAAGCTTTCTTT.

This clonotype was observed many times. The rearrangement joins TRBV12-3 or TRBV12-4 to TRBJ2-1; maybe TRBD2 (6 bases). There are 13 residues in the CDR3. Between the trimmed V and J ends, which lost 7 bases and 2 bases, there was a span of 9 bases. The CDR3 bases are TGTGCCAGCATTCGGGAGCCCTACAATGAGCAGTTCTTC. It translates to CASIREPYNEQFF.

This clonotype was seen at least ten times. This rearrangement joins TRBV12-3 or TRBV12-4 to TRBJ2-5, with 7 bases aligning to TRBD1. The CDR3 is 14 residues long. Losses at the gene ends were 6 bases for V and 3 bases for J; bases not matched to a gene: 7. In DNA form, the CDR3 reads TGTGCCAGCAGAATGACCGGGACAGAAGAGACCCAGTACTTC. Translated: CASRMTGTEETQYF.

This sequence joins TRBV4-2 and TRBJ2-1, with TRBD2 matching 7 bases. The CDR3 consists of 14 residues. V shed 4 bases and J 7 bases; nucleotides not matched to a gene: 7. CDR1 is LGHNA, CDR2 YNFKEQ, per germline. CDR3 coding DNA: TGTGCCAGCAGCCCAAGGACTAGGAGTAATGAGCAGTTCTTC. As protein: CASSPRTRSNEQFF.

In its sample, this clonotype was seen many times. The CDR3: CSVVGSRVTDTQYF. The CDR3 nucleotides read TGCAGCGTCGTCGGGTCCCGCGTCACAGATACGCAGTATTTT. The chain has TRBV29-1 and TRBJ2-3; D gene uncertain. Deletions cut 6 bases from V and 2 bases from J, with 15 bases between. The CDR3 covers 14 residues. Per the germline V gene, CDR1 is SQVTM and CDR2 is ANQGSEA.

This clonotype came up a few times. The V gene is TRBV19, the J gene TRBJ1-1, with 8 bases that match TRBD1. Trimming removed 1 base from V and 12 bases from J; junction bases left unmatched: 7. CDR1 and CDR2 from the germline V gene are LNHDA and SQIVND (reference sequence). CDR3 length equals 13 residues. CDR3 protein: CASSIGTGTGTFF. The DNA of the CDR3 is TGTGCCAGTAGTATAGGGACAGGGACGGGAACTTTCTTT. The complete variable domain, with remaining parts taken from reference TRBV19 and TRBJ1-1, reads DGGITQSPKYLFRKEGQNVTLSCEQNLNHDAMYWYRQDPGQGLRLIYYSQIVNDFQKGDIAEGYSVSREKKESFPLTVTSAQKNPTAFYLCASSIGTGTGTFFGQGTRLTVV.

This clonotype appeared a few times. The chain carries TRBV7-3 and TRBJ2-7; 7 bases match TRBD2. Trimming removed 6 bases from V and 2 bases from J; junction bases left unmatched: 10. The CDR3 is 15 residues long. Germline V CDR1 and CDR2: SGHTA, FQGTGA. The CDR3 protein is CASSYTGGIAYEQYF. CDR3 coding DNA: TGTGCCAGCAGTTATACGGGAGGAATTGCCTACGAGCAGTACTTC.

A few counts support this clonotype. The gene calls are TRBV5-1 and TRBJ2-3; TRBD2 is a possible D gene (6 bases). Germline assignment: CDR1 SGHRS and CDR2 YFSETQ. The V gene lost 3 bases and the J gene lost 4 bases, with 9 bases spanning the gap. CDR3 length equals 13 residues. CDR3 in DNA: TGCGCCAGCAGCTCCGGGGGACCAGATACGCAGTATTTT. It yields the protein CASSSGGPDTQYF.

The V call is TRBV4-3, the J call TRBJ2-1; D gene ambiguous. V was shortened by 3 bases and J by 2 bases, with 11 bases between the two germline ends. Germline CDR1 and CDR2: LGHNA and YSLEER. CDR3 length: 15 amino acids. In DNA form, the CDR3 reads TGCGCCAGCAGCCAGACTTCAAACCCCTACAATGAGCAGTTCTTC. Residues: CASSQTSNPYNEQFF.

The chain links TRBV18 to TRBJ2-7, with 7 bases that match TRBD1. Germline V CDR1 and CDR2: KGHSH, LQKENI. The CDR3 has 14 amino acids. The trim removed 5 bases at V and 7 bases at J, leaving 11 bases unmatched. CDR3 sequence reads: CASSVNQQGKEQYF. CDR3 in DNA: TGTGCCAGCTCAGTTAACCAACAGGGGAAAGAGCAGTACTTC.

In its sample, this clonotype was seen once. The rearrangement uses TRBV29-1 and TRBJ2-3; possibly TRBD1 or TRBD2 for D (5 bases each). CDR1 SQVTM and CDR2 ANQGSEA come from the germline V gene. The CDR3 contains 13 residues. Written as DNA, the CDR3 is TGCAGTTTCACGGGGCCACAGTTTGATACGCAGTATTTT. This gives the protein CSFTGPQFDTQYF.